This T cell receptor (beta chain) was identified in a study of blood T cell repertoires in COVID-19. The repertoire was sequenced with immunoSEQ multiplex PCR; TCRdb's copy has only in-frame clones and lacks some. This sample has approximately 110,000 clones, with 81% found just once. The germline CDR1 and CDR2 sequences are SGHRS and YFSETQ. Trimming pared 0 bases from V and 6 bases from J, leaving 10 bases between. The CDR3 contains 15 residues. This clone occurred a few times. The clonotype originates from a man aged 45 to 65 with acute or convalescent COVID-19. The sequenced sample was peripheral blood. The rearrangement uses TRBV5-1 and TRBJ1-6, with D tentatively TRBD1 (6 bases). CDR3 in DNA: TGCGCCAGCAGCTTGGACAGGGCACCTAATTCACCCCTCCACTTT. Its translation is CASSLDRAPNSPLHF.